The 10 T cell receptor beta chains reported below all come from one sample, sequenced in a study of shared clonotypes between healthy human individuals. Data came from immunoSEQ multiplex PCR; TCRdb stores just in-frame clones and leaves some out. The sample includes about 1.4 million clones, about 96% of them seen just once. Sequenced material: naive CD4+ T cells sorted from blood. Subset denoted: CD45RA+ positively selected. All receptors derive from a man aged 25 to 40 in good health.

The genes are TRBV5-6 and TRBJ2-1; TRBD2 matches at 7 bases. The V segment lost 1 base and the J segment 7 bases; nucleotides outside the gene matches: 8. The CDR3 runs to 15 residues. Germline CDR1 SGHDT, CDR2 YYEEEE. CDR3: CASSLMSGVWNEQFF. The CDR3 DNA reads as TGTGCCAGCAGCTTGATGAGCGGGGTTTGGAATGAGCAGTTCTTC.

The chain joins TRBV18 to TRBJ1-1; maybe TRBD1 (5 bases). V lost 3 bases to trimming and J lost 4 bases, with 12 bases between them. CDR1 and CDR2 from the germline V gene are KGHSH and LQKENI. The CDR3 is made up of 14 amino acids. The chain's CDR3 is CASSPVRQITEAFF. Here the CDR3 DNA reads TGTGCCAGCTCACCGGTTCGACAGATCACTGAAGCTTTCTTT.

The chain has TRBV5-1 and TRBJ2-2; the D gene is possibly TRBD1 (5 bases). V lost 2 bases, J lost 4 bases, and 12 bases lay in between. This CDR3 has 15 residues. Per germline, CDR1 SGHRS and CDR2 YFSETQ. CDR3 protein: CASSLFRVSTGELFF. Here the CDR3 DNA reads TGCGCCAGCAGCTTATTCAGGGTTTCCACCGGGGAGCTGTTTTTT.

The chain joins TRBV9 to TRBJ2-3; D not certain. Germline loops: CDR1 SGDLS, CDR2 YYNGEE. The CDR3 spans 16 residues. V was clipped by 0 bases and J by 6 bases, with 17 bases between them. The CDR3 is CASSVVVGEALDTQYF. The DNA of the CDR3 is TGTGCCAGCAGCGTAGTGGTAGGAGAGGCGTTGGATACGCAGTATTTT.

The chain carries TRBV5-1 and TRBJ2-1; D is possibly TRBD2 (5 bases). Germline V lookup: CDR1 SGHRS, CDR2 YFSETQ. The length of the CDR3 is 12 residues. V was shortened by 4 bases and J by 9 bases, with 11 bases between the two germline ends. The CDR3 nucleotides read TGCGCCAGCAGCGACTTAGAGGGTGAGCAGTTCTTC. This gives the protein CASSDLEGEQFF.

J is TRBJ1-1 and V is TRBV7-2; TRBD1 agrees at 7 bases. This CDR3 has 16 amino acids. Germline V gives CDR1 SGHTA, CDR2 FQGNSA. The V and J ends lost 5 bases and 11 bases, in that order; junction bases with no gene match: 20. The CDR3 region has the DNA TGTGCCAGCAGCCTTCGAGACAGGGAGAGGTTGAATGGGGCTTTCTTT. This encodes CASSLRDRERLNGAFF.

CDR3 nucleotide sequence: TGTGCCAGTAGTATAGAGATACAGGGGTCCCAGCATTTT. It specifies CASSIEIQGSQHF. This chain connects TRBV19 to TRBJ1-5, with 7 bases lining up with TRBD1. V shed 0 bases and J 11 bases; nucleotides not matched to a gene: 4. Germline CDR1 is LNHDA and CDR2 is SQIVND (reference sequence). There are 13 residues in the CDR3.

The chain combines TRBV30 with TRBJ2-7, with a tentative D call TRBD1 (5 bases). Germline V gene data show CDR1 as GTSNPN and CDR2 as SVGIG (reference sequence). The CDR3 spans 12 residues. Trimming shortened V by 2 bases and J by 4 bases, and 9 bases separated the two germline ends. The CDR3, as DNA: TGTGCCTGGAGTTCCCAGGGTTACGAGCAGTACTTC. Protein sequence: CAWSSQGYEQYF.

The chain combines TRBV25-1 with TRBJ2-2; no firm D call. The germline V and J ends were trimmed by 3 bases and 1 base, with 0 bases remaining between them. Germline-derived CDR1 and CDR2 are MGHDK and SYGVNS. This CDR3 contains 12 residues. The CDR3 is CASSENTGELFF. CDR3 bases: TGTGCCAGCAGTGAGAACACCGGGGAGCTGTTTTTT.

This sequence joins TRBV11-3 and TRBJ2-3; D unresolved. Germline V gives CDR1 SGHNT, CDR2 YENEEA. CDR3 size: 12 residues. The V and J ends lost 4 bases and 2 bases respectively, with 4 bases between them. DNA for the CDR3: TGTGCCAGCAGCTACAACACAGATACGCAGTATTTT. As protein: CASSYNTDTQYF.